These T cell receptor beta chains were read from a single sample in a study of neurological immune-mediated disorders. TCRdb analysed the 5' RACE reads with MiXCR anew, one entry per CDR3 protein. The profile shows around 20,000 distinct CDR3 sequences, approximately 6.6% of them singletons. Material for sequencing was CD8+ T cells from blood. The receptor set was obtained from a man in his late teens or twenties in good health. The CDR3 runs from the conserved cysteine through the conserved F or W. A D gene is named only where the DNA matches it firmly. Clone size is given as once, few, many or a size class.

TRBV9	TRBJ2-5	many	.	CASSVEPELETQYF	TGTGCCAGCAGCGTAGAACCCGAGCTGGAGACCCAGTACTTC
TRBV5-1	TRBJ2-7	many	.	CASSLQAAWDEQYF	TGCGCCAGCAGCTTGCAGGCGGCTTGGGACGAGCAGTACTTC
TRBV11-1	TRBJ1-2	many	.	CASSDRQDGYYGYTF	TGTGCCAGCAGCGACCGACAGGACGGCTACTATGGCTACACCTTC
TRBV27	TRBJ1-1	many	.	CASTRKGSSEAFF	TGTGCCAGCACGCGAAAGGGGAGTTCTGAAGCTTTCTTT
TRBV5-1	TRBJ1-6	many	TRBD1	CASSPRTGQGPLHF	TGCGCCAGCAGCCCCAGGACAGGCCAGGGACCCCTCCACTTT
TRBV6-2/TRBV6-3	TRBJ2-7	many	.	CASRGGTDMTYEQYF	TGTGCCAGCAGAGGGGGGACGGATATGACCTACGAGCAGTACTTC
TRBV30	TRBJ2-2	many	TRBD1	CAWDREAGELFF	TGTGCCTGGGACAGGGAAGCCGGGGAGCTGTTTTTT
TRBV6-5	TRBJ2-6	many	.	CASSYRARVSGANVLTF	TGTGCCAGCAGTTATCGGGCGCGGGTTTCTGGGGCCAACGTCCTGACTTTC
TRBV20-1	TRBJ1-1	many	.	CSAREGGEYTEAFF	TGCAGTGCTAGAGAGGGGGGAGAGTACACTGAAGCTTTCTTT
TRBV7-8	TRBJ2-7	many	.	CASSLRPSGEQYF	TGTGCCAGCAGCTTACGACCTTCGGGCGAGCAGTACTTC
TRBV19	TRBJ2-4	many	.	CASSIFGGEAKNIQYF	TGTGCCAGTAGTATTTTCGGGGGTGAAGCCAAAAACATTCAGTACTTC
TRBV7-9	TRBJ2-3	many	TRBD2	CASSLPWTLRGELTDTQYF	TGTGCCAGCAGCCTCCCCTGGACCCTGCGGGGGGAGCTCACAGATACGCAGTATTTT
TRBV12-3/TRBV12-4	TRBJ2-7	many	.	CASNEGGSYEQYF	TGTGCCAGCAACGAGGGTGGGTCCTACGAGCAGTACTTC
TRBV19	TRBJ2-1	many	.	CASSIRLGRPSYNEQFF	TGTGCCAGTAGTATACGGCTAGGCAGGCCTTCTTACAATGAGCAGTTCTTC
TRBV20-1	TRBJ1-1	many	TRBD1	CSAGPGGISGNTEAFF	TGCAGTGCTGGGCCAGGGGGAATTAGTGGGAACACTGAAGCTTTCTTT
TRBV19	TRBJ1-2	many	TRBD1	CASSNRGMSYGYTF	TGTGCCAGTAGTAACAGGGGGATGAGCTATGGCTACACCTTC